This T cell receptor (beta chain) stems from a study of vaccination and CD4 T cells after COVID-19. A word on this clonotype: What it binds is not known.

The treatment here: roughly 10-day PBMC culture with coronavirus spike peptide pools or control peptides (ViraFEST assay). At the Johns Hopkins FTIC core, DNA taken from cultured CD4+ T cells was sequenced by way of the Oncomine TCR Beta short-read assay. One entry per CDR3 protein, called by TCRdb with MiXCR from the PCR reads. Here the sample spans approximately 21,000 distinct CDR3 sequences, around 50% being singletons. General observations from the study: SARS-CoV-2-reactive clonotype medians increased from approximately 21 to 40, not significantly.

The TCR was taken from a human donor who had recovered from COVID-19. The sample consisted of CD4+ T cells from blood, cultured in vitro.

CDR3 amino acids: CATSDPGQGNTIYF. The CDR3 DNA reads as TGTGCCACCAGTGACCCGGGACAAGGAAACACCATATATTTT. V and J are TRBV24-1 and TRBJ1-3; weak D call: TRBD1 (6 bases). Trimming removed 4 bases at V and 4 bases at J, with 10 bases between. Germline V gene sequence: CDR1 KGHDR, CDR2 SFDVKD. The CDR3 loop spans 14 amino acids.